The rows below give T cell receptor beta chains drawn from one sample of a study of siplizumab effects on memory and regulatory T cells. TCRdb keeps only in-frame clones here, not all; method: immunoSEQ multiplex PCR. The sample holds about 100,000 clones, around 90% seen once. Sequencing was performed on non-Treg CD4+ T cells sorted from blood. The receptors originated from a human donor in good health. Each CDR3 is given with its conserved first and last residue. Each record gives: V gene, J gene, clone size, D gene, CDR3 protein, CDR3 DNA. D genes are given only for firm matches. Not all rows give a size; the values are once, few, many and, for expanded clones, a class.

>TRBV6-1|TRBJ2-3|NA|NA
CASGGGFPFTDTQYF
TGTGCCAGTGGGGGGGGCTTTCCGTTCACAGATACGCAGTATTTT
>TRBV14|TRBJ2-2|NA|NA
CASMRQLTGELFF
TGTGCCAGCATGCGGCAGCTCACCGGGGAGCTGTTTTTT
>TRBV12-5|TRBJ2-7|NA|TRBD1
CASGLRAWGTEANEQYF
TGTGCTAGTGGTTTAAGGGCCTGGGGGACAGAGGCTAACGAGCAGTACTTC
>TRBV15|TRBJ2-7|NA|NA
CATSRVLGVVSYEQYF
TGTGCCACCAGCAGAGTATTGGGGGTCGTTTCCTACGAGCAGTACTTC
>TRBV28|TRBJ2-6|NA|NA
CASSTRTVRSGANVLTF
TGTGCCAGCAGTACCCGGACAGTCCGCTCTGGGGCCAACGTCCTGACTTTC
>TRBV29-1|TRBJ2-6|NA|NA
CSVDRIGTSGANVLTF
TGCAGCGTTGACAGGATAGGGACATCCGGGGCCAACGTCCTGACTTTC
>TRBV6-5|TRBJ1-5|NA|NA
CASSAAHQGNQPQHF
TGTGCCAGCAGTGCGGCCCACCAAGGCAATCAGCCCCAGCATTTT
>TRBV5-1|TRBJ2-5|NA|TRBD2
CASSFTGGGSETQYF
TGCGCCAGCAGCTTTACCGGGGGAGGGAGCGAGACCCAGTACTTC
>TRBV9|TRBJ1-4|NA|TRBD1
CASSVAAGGQEKLFF
TGTGCCAGCAGCGTAGCTGCAGGGGGCCAGGAAAAACTGTTTTTT
>TRBV6-5|TRBJ2-7|NA|NA
CASSYSGGSYEQYF
TGTGCCAGCAGTTACTCGGGGGGATCCTACGAGCAGTACTTC
>TRBV2|TRBJ2-2|NA|TRBD2
CARRLAGGTGELFF
TGTGCCAGGAGACTAGCGGGAGGCACCGGGGAGCTGTTTTTT
>TRBV28|TRBJ2-5|NA|NA
CASSGSVVGSGPWGETQYF
TGTGCCAGCAGTGGCTCGGTTGTGGGGAGCGGCCCCTGGGGAGAGACCCAGTACTTC
>TRBV6-1|TRBJ1-1|NA|NA
CASSSRAGSAEAFF
TGTGCCAGCAGTTCCCGGGCGGGCTCGGCTGAAGCTTTCTTT
>TRBV28|TRBJ2-7|NA|NA
CASSLDRGGYEQYF
TGTGCCAGCAGTTTAGATAGGGGGGGCTACGAGCAGTACTTC
>TRBV19|TRBJ1-5|many|TRBD1
CASRRETGTFTSNQPQHF
TGTGCCAGTAGGAGGGAGACAGGGACGTTTACGAGCAATCAGCCCCAGCATTTT
>TRBV7-9|TRBJ1-2|NA|NA
CASSAEGYGYTF
TGTGCCAGCAGCGCCGAAGGCTATGGCTACACCTTC
>TRBV28|TRBJ1-5|NA|NA
CASSFRGGYSNQPQHF
TGTGCCAGCAGTTTTAGGGGCGGGTATAGCAATCAGCCCCAGCATTTT
>TRBV5-5|TRBJ2-1|NA|TRBD2
CASSFFTSGVYNEQFF
TGTGCCAGCAGCTTCTTCACTAGCGGGGTCTACAATGAGCAGTTCTTC
>TRBV7-9|TRBJ2-1|NA|TRBD2
CASSLQEFSSGILF
TGTGCCAGCAGCTTACAGGAGTTTTCCAGCGGGATACTCTTC
>TRBV7-3|TRBJ2-3|NA|TRBD2
CASSLAGGPVDTQYF
TGTGCCAGCAGCTTGGCGGGAGGGCCCGTAGATACGCAGTATTTT
>TRBV7-2|TRBJ2-1|NA|NA
CASSLATVTNEQFF
TGTGCCAGCAGCTTAGCCACAGTAACTAATGAGCAGTTCTTC
>TRBV25-1|TRBJ2-2|NA|NA
CASSGLLGSHTGELFF
TGTGCCAGCAGTGGTTTACTAGGATCCCACACCGGGGAGCTGTTTTTT
>TRBV6-6|TRBJ2-7|NA|TRBD1
CASRTDRAGEQYF
TGTGCCAGCAGAACGGACAGGGCGGGCGAGCAGTACTTC
>TRBV29-1|TRBJ1-1|NA|TRBD1
CSVYGQGGTEAFF
TGCAGCGTTTATGGACAGGGTGGTACTGAAGCTTTCTTT
>TRBV19|TRBJ2-3|NA|NA
CASRVASTDTQYF
TGTGCCAGTAGAGTGGCTAGCACAGATACGCAGTATTTT
>TRBV5-1|TRBJ2-5|NA|NA
CASSPGAGVSRETQYF
TGCGCCAGCAGCCCGGGGGCGGGAGTATCGCGGGAGACCCAGTACTTC
>TRBV11-3|TRBJ2-1|NA|TRBD2
CASSSGRALDNEQFF
TGTGCCAGCAGCTCCGGGAGGGCCCTCGACAATGAGCAGTTCTTC
>TRBV29-1|TRBJ1-1|NA|NA
CSVELAGGTEAFF
TGCAGCGTTGAGCTGGCCGGGGGCACTGAAGCTTTCTTT
>TRBV7-3|TRBJ1-1|NA|NA
CASSLRTGNTEAFF
TGTGCCAGCAGCTTAAGGACCGGGAACACTGAAGCTTTCTTT
>TRBV6-1|TRBJ1-1|NA|NA
CASSEALGPLSAEAFF
TGTGCCAGCAGTGAAGCGCTTGGCCCGTTGAGCGCTGAAGCTTTCTTT
>TRBV6-5|TRBJ2-1|NA|NA
CASRGTVYNEQFF
TGTGCCAGTCGGGGGACAGTCTACAATGAGCAGTTCTTC
>TRBV15|TRBJ2-6|NA|NA
CATSRGRHKSSGANVLTF
TGTGCCACCAGCAGAGGAAGACACAAGAGCTCTGGGGCCAACGTCCTGACTTTC
>TRBV2|TRBJ2-5|NA|TRBD2
CASSEARGLAGGQETQYF
TGTGCCAGCAGTGAAGCCCGCGGACTGGCGGGAGGTCAAGAGACCCAGTACTTC
>TRBV6-1|TRBJ2-7|NA|NA
CASSVVSGGRSYEQYF
TGTGCCAGCAGTGTGGTATCGGGCGGGCGATCCTACGAGCAGTACTTC
>TRBV5-1|TRBJ2-3|NA|NA
CASTRGGPTDTQYF
TGCGCCAGCACCCGTGGGGGGCCCACAGATACGCAGTATTTT
>TRBV30|TRBJ1-6|NA|NA
CAWRGVAGPGNSPLHF
TGTGCCTGGAGGGGCGTCGCGGGCCCAGGGAATTCACCCCTCCACTTT
>TRBV4-3|TRBJ1-2|NA|NA
CASSQVEGLGGYTF
TGCGCCAGCAGCCAAGTAGAGGGCCTGGGTGGCTACACCTTC
>TRBV30|TRBJ1-2|NA|NA
CAWSNDRTRYTF
TGTGCCTGGAGTAACGACAGGACGCGCTACACCTTC
>TRBV15|TRBJ2-1|NA|NA
CATSRDQSRGVYNEQFF
TGTGCCACCAGCAGAGATCAGAGTAGGGGGGTCTACAATGAGCAGTTCTTC
>TRBV7-9|TRBJ1-5|NA|NA
CASSLSYNQPQHF
TGTGCCAGCAGCCTCAGCTACAATCAGCCCCAGCATTTT
>TRBV18|TRBJ1-2|NA|NA
CASSPPGRDDYGYTF
TGTGCCAGCTCACCACCGGGGCGGGACGACTATGGCTACACCTTC
>TRBV5-4|TRBJ2-3|NA|TRBD2
CASSNRDYTDTQYF
TGTGCCAGCAGTAACCGGGACTACACAGATACGCAGTATTTT
>TRBV6-5|TRBJ2-7|NA|NA
CASRQLNEQYF
TGTGCCAGCAGGCAACTGAACGAGCAGTACTTC
>TRBV5-1|TRBJ1-4|NA|TRBD1
CASSLDRGQGKLFF
TGCGCCAGCAGCTTGGACAGGGGGCAAGGAAAACTGTTTTTT
>TRBV5-6|TRBJ2-2|NA|TRBD1
CASSTNRGRTGELFF
TGTGCCAGCAGCACAAACAGGGGGCGTACCGGGGAGCTGTTTTTT
>TRBV23-1|TRBJ1-6|NA|TRBD1
CASSQSSETGEGSPLHF
TGCGCCAGCAGTCAATCCTCCGAGACAGGGGAGGGTTCACCCCTCCACTTT
>TRBV25-1|TRBJ2-7|few|TRBD1
CASSDPGQAAYEQYF
TGTGCCAGCAGTGATCCGGGACAGGCCGCCTACGAGCAGTACTTC
>TRBV7-2|TRBJ2-1|NA|TRBD1
CASSLNGQGLRVFEQFF
TGTGCCAGCAGTTTGAACGGACAGGGTCTTCGGGTGTTTGAGCAGTTCTTC
>TRBV11-3|TRBJ1-4|NA|NA
CASSLEQKGGKLFF
TGTGCCAGCAGCTTAGAACAGAAGGGGGGAAAACTGTTTTTT
>TRBV30|TRBJ2-7|NA|NA
CAWAIGTSYEQYF
TGTGCCTGGGCGATCGGGACTTCCTACGAGCAGTACTTC
>TRBV27|TRBJ2-1|NA|TRBD1
CASSSRDRPYGEQFF
TGTGCCAGCAGTTCCCGGGACAGACCCTACGGTGAGCAGTTCTTC
>TRBV15|TRBJ1-4|NA|NA
CATSRDRGPQLFF
TGTGCCACCAGCAGAGATCGAGGGCCCCAACTGTTTTTT
>TRBV18|TRBJ2-2|NA|NA
CASGGGTGNTGELFF
TGTGCCAGCGGCGGTGGGACGGGGAACACCGGGGAGCTGTTTTTT